Listed below are T cell receptor beta chains from one sample, sequenced in a study of T cell repertoires in cytomegalovirus infection. TCRdb re-called the reads with MiXCR, one entry per CDR3 protein. Of hundreds of thousands of distinct CDR3 sequences listed, around 9.5% are singletons. Specimen: PBMCs. Receptor source: a human donor in good health (CMV status not recorded). Some clones in this sample may be carry-over from other donors' samples. Both conserved end residues are part of each CDR3. A D gene is named only where the DNA matches it firmly. The size entry is marked missing in some rows and otherwise reads once, few, many or a size class.

TRBV12-3/TRBV12-4,TRBJ1-2,TRBD1,NA,CASTEQGINYGYTF,TGTGCCAGCACCGAACAGGGGATTAACTATGGCTACACCTTC
TRBV15,TRBJ1-2,NA,NA,CATSRDNGGYTF,TGTGCCACCAGCAGAGATAATGGTGGCTACACCTTC
TRBV28,TRBJ1-5,NA,many,CASSPPASEYSNQPQHF,TGTGCCAGCAGTCCCCCGGCGAGTGAGTATAGCAATCAGCCCCAGCATTTT
TRBV27,TRBJ2-7,NA,NA,CASSLSGVVYEQYF,TGTGCCAGCAGTTTATCAGGGGTGGTCTACGAGCAGTACTTC
TRBV5-1,TRBJ1-6,TRBD1,NA,CASSLASPGQGVGSPLHF,TGCGCCAGCAGCTTGGCCTCACCGGGACAGGGGGTTGGATCACCCCTCCACTTT
TRBV7-3,TRBJ2-6,NA,many,CASSGISGPSSGANVLTF,TGTGCCAGCAGCGGAATTTCGGGGCCAAGCTCTGGGGCCAACGTCCTGACTTTC
TRBV12-3/TRBV12-4,TRBJ2-5,NA,few,CASSNGAGSGETQYF,TGTGCCAGCAGTAATGGGGCAGGTTCGGGAGAGACCCAGTACTTC
TRBV6-2/TRBV6-3,TRBJ2-2,TRBD2,many,CASSYSRDYTYLLNTGELFF,TGTGCCAGCAGTTACTCGAGGGACTACACCTATCTCTTAAACACCGGGGAGCTGTTTTTT
TRBV6-6,TRBJ1-2,NA,NA,CASRGLGGYTF,TGTGCCAGCAGGGGTCTGGGTGGCTACACCTTC
TRBV5-1,TRBJ2-5,NA,few,CASSLGLGVVQETQYF,TGCGCCAGCAGCTTGGGGCTCGGGGTTGTCCAAGAGACCCAGTACTTC
TRBV6-6,TRBJ2-7,TRBD2,NA,CASSYQRGSSYEQYF,TGTGCCAGCAGTTACCAGCGGGGGAGCTCCTACGAGCAGTACTTC
TRBV29-1,TRBJ1-1,NA,NA,CSVETRTEAFF,TGCAGCGTTGAAACGAGGACTGAAGCTTTCTTT
TRBV2,TRBJ2-3,TRBD2,NA,CASTMPGGTTFTDTQYF,TGTGCCAGCACCATGCCGGGTGGGACTACCTTCACAGATACGCAGTATTTT
TRBV7-2,TRBJ1-2,NA,many,CASIQGAIRRNYGYTF,TGTGCCAGCATTCAGGGAGCAATTCGTAGGAACTATGGCTACACCTTC
TRBV25-1,TRBJ1-6,NA,few,CASSRQAYNSPLHF,TGTGCCAGCAGCCGACAGGCCTATAATTCACCCCTCCACTTT
TRBV27,TRBJ1-2,NA,NA,CASRGHLGNGYTF,TGTGCCAGTCGGGGCCACCTCGGGAATGGCTACACCTTC
TRBV7-2,TRBJ2-5,NA,many,CASSLAGGKETQYF,TGTGCCAGCAGCTTAGCGGGGGGCAAAGAGACCCAGTACTTC
TRBV28,TRBJ2-7,NA,NA,CASSPIIGENSYEQYF,TGTGCCAGCAGTCCTATAATAGGAGAGAACTCCTACGAGCAGTACTTC
TRBV27,TRBJ2-1,TRBD2,once,CASSPLAGGPNEQFF,TGTGCCAGCAGTCCTTTAGCGGGGGGTCCCAATGAGCAGTTCTTC
TRBV4-3,TRBJ1-6,NA,few,CASSQGVNSPLHF,TGCGCCAGCAGCCAAGGGGTTAATTCACCCCTCCACTTT
TRBV6-6,TRBJ1-5,TRBD1,few,CASSYERQGALTQHF,TGTGCCAGCAGTTACGAGAGACAGGGGGCTCTAACCCAGCATTTT
TRBV6-2/TRBV6-3,TRBJ2-7,TRBD2,many,CASKAEGLAAYEQYF,TGTGCCAGCAAGGCCGAGGGACTAGCGGCCTACGAGCAGTACTTC
TRBV11-2,TRBJ2-7,TRBD2,few,CASSLTGTSGSYEQYF,TGTGCCAGCAGCTTGACCGGGACTAGCGGGAGTTACGAGCAGTACTTC
TRBV7-9,TRBJ2-3,TRBD2,many,CASSQTSGRTDTQYF,TGTGCCAGCAGCCAGACTAGCGGGAGGACAGATACGCAGTATTTT
TRBV28,TRBJ2-7,NA,few,CASSRTPLYEQYF,TGTGCCAGCAGTAGGACTCCCTTATACGAGCAGTACTTC
TRBV7-8,TRBJ2-3,NA,many,CASSLVREDTDTQYF,TGTGCCAGCAGCTTAGTTAGGGAGGACACAGATACGCAGTATTTT
TRBV28,TRBJ1-5,NA,many,CASSSLTVGDQPQHF,TGTGCCAGCAGTTCCCTGACAGTTGGGGATCAGCCCCAGCATTTT
TRBV15,TRBJ1-3,NA,few,CATSRDWSRSYSGNTIYF,TGTGCCACCAGTAGAGATTGGAGCCGCAGCTACTCTGGAAACACCATATATTTT
TRBV3-1,TRBJ2-7,NA,few,CASSQDPPTYEQYF,TGTGCCAGCAGCCAAGACCCACCGACCTACGAGCAGTACTTC
TRBV7-2,TRBJ1-4,NA,few,CASSLGVGLDLTNEKLFF,TGTGCCAGCAGCTTAGGAGTCGGACTTGACCTCACTAATGAAAAACTGTTTTTT
TRBV10-3,TRBJ2-7,NA,few,CAISSQGYEQYF,TGTGCCATCAGTTCACAGGGTTACGAGCAGTACTTC
TRBV7-2,TRBJ2-3,NA,many,CASSLAPISGRGTDTQYF,TGTGCCAGCAGCTTAGCTCCCATTAGCGGCCGGGGCACAGATACGCAGTATTTT
TRBV5-1,TRBJ2-3,NA,many,CASSLDRAHTDTQYF,TGCGCCAGCAGCTTGGACAGGGCCCACACAGATACGCAGTATTTT
TRBV11-2,TRBJ1-1,NA,NA,CASSFPGEDTEAFF,TGTGCCAGCAGCTTCCCCGGTGAAGACACTGAAGCTTTCTTT